This TCR beta chain was observed in a study of cytomegalovirus exposure and HLA in healthy donors. Study results and limitations: Several of the most significant clusters appeared linked to common viral pathogens, based on a later analysis. A later analysis, which compared TCR beta chains of equal frequency, found the HLA-associated ones more clonally expanded. Later analysis placed DRB1 highest and HLA-C lowest in TCR association rates, which differed by HLA locus.

V dropped 0 bases and J dropped 9; count of bases not matched to a gene: 4. Germline CDR1 is MNHEY and CDR2 is SMNVEV (reference sequence). This CDR3 spans 15 amino acids. Healthy bone marrow donors made up the cohort. Vbeta (60) and Jbeta (13) primers were used in the PCR. The table came from immunoSEQ multiplex PCR; TCRdb's copy has only in-frame clones and leaves some out. The sample yields about 160,000 clones, around 84% seen once. About this clone itself: Its cognate antigen is unknown.

The J gene is TRBJ2-7, the V gene TRBV27, with TRBD2 matching over 14 bases. The sequencing input was PBMCs. The clonotype was recovered from a male donor in good health and CMV-seropositive. The CDR3 nucleotides read TGTGCCAGCAGTTTATCGGGACTAGCGGGAGTCGCGCAGTACTTC. Protein product: CASSLSGLAGVAQYF.